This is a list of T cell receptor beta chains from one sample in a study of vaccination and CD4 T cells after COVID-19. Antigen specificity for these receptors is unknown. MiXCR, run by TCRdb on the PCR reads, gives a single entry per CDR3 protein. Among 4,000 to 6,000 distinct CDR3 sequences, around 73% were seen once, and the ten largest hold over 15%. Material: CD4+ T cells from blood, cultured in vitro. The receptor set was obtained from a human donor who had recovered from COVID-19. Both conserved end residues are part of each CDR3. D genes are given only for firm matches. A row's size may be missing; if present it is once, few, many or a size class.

cdr3_nt: TGTGCCAGCAGTGACTCACGGGGGGCCTCCGGGGCCAACGTCCTGACTTTC
cdr3_aa: CASSDSRGASGANVLTF
j_call: TRBJ2-6
clone_size: NA
d_call: NA
v_call: TRBV6-4

cdr3_nt: TGTGCCAGCAACCCAGGCGGGACAGGGGGCTCGGAGCAGTACTTC
cdr3_aa: CASNPGGTGGSEQYF
j_call: TRBJ2-7
clone_size: NA
d_call: TRBD1
v_call: TRBV7-3

cdr3_nt: TGTGCCAGCAGAGCGACCCAGTATGGCTACACCTTC
cdr3_aa: CASRATQYGYTF
j_call: TRBJ1-2
clone_size: medium-sized
d_call: NA
v_call: TRBV2

cdr3_nt: TGCGCCAGCAGACGGACCGGGACAGGGGGGCGGAACACTGAAGCTTTCTTT
cdr3_aa: CASRRTGTGGRNTEAFF
j_call: TRBJ1-1
clone_size: NA
d_call: TRBD1
v_call: TRBV4-1

cdr3_nt: TGTGCCAGCTCACCGGCCCCGGGTAACACTGAAGCTTTCTTT
cdr3_aa: CASSPAPGNTEAFF
j_call: TRBJ1-1
clone_size: NA
d_call: NA
v_call: TRBV18

cdr3_nt: TGTGCCAGCAGATCTAGCGGGGGGCAAGAGACCCAGTACTTC
cdr3_aa: CASRSSGGQETQYF
j_call: TRBJ2-5
clone_size: NA
d_call: TRBD2
v_call: TRBV6-1

cdr3_nt: TGTGCCAGCAGCGGACTAGCGGGGGGCCGGGAGACCCAGTACTTC
cdr3_aa: CASSGLAGGRETQYF
j_call: TRBJ2-5
clone_size: NA
d_call: TRBD2
v_call: TRBV12-3/TRBV12-4

cdr3_nt: TGTGCCAGCAGCTTACCCAACAGGGTGGAGACCCAGTACTTC
cdr3_aa: CASSLPNRVETQYF
j_call: TRBJ2-5
clone_size: NA
d_call: NA
v_call: TRBV7-3

cdr3_nt: TGTGCCACCAGTGATTCCGGGACAGTCAACAATGAGCAGTTCTTC
cdr3_aa: CATSDSGTVNNEQFF
j_call: TRBJ2-1
clone_size: NA
d_call: TRBD1
v_call: TRBV24-1

cdr3_nt: TGTGCCAGCAGCCTCCCCAGAGGACAGGGGGGGATAGCTGGGGCCAACGTCCTGACTTTC
cdr3_aa: CASSLPRGQGGIAGANVLTF
j_call: TRBJ2-6
clone_size: few
d_call: TRBD1
v_call: TRBV7-9

cdr3_nt: TGTGCCAGCATTCTTGGTCGGGGGAGGGGAGAGACCCAGTACTTC
cdr3_aa: CASILGRGRGETQYF
j_call: TRBJ2-5
clone_size: NA
d_call: TRBD2
v_call: TRBV12-3/TRBV12-4

cdr3_nt: TGTGCCAGTAGTATACTTGGACAGACATCCTATAATTCACCCCTCCACTTT
cdr3_aa: CASSILGQTSYNSPLHF
j_call: TRBJ1-6
clone_size: NA
d_call: NA
v_call: TRBV19

cdr3_nt: TGCAGTGCTAGGGGCGAGACAGGTGCCGGGGGGGACGAGCAGTACTTC
cdr3_aa: CSARGETGAGGDEQYF
j_call: TRBJ2-7
clone_size: NA
d_call: TRBD2
v_call: TRBV20-1

cdr3_nt: TGTGCCAGCCGTAATCAGGGGGCCGGCACAGATACGCAGTATTTT
cdr3_aa: CASRNQGAGTDTQYF
j_call: TRBJ2-3
clone_size: NA
d_call: TRBD1
v_call: TRBV6-1

cdr3_nt: TGCAGTGCTAGACCCGTTCAGGGGGCGAGGTTGAATGAGCAGTTCTTC
cdr3_aa: CSARPVQGARLNEQFF
j_call: TRBJ2-1
clone_size: NA
d_call: TRBD1
v_call: TRBV20-1

cdr3_nt: TGTGCCTGGAGTGTAAGGGACAGGGCGAGAAAACTGTTTTTT
cdr3_aa: CAWSVRDRARKLFF
j_call: TRBJ1-4
clone_size: NA
d_call: TRBD1
v_call: TRBV30

cdr3_nt: TGTGCCAGTGAGAGCAGGGCTGGGGCCAACGTCCTGACTTTC
cdr3_aa: CASESRAGANVLTF
j_call: TRBJ2-6
clone_size: NA
d_call: NA
v_call: TRBV6-4

cdr3_nt: TGCAGTGCAAGTCAGGGGACCCTTGGGGTGAGCACTGAAGCTTTCTTT
cdr3_aa: CSASQGTLGVSTEAFF
j_call: TRBJ1-1
clone_size: NA
d_call: NA
v_call: TRBV20-1

cdr3_nt: TGTGCCAGCAGTGCAGGCAGGGAAAATACGCAGTATTTT
cdr3_aa: CASSAGRENTQYF
j_call: TRBJ2-3
clone_size: NA
d_call: NA
v_call: TRBV6-4

cdr3_nt: TGTGCCAGTAGGATTGCGGGGGGGGCCCCTAACTATGGCTACACCTTC
cdr3_aa: CASRIAGGAPNYGYTF
j_call: TRBJ1-2
clone_size: NA
d_call: NA
v_call: TRBV19

cdr3_nt: TGTGCCAGTGGGCAGGGCTCGAACACCGGGGAGCTGTTTTTT
cdr3_aa: CASGQGSNTGELFF
j_call: TRBJ2-2
clone_size: medium-sized
d_call: NA
v_call: TRBV6-1

cdr3_nt: TGTGCCAGCAGTGTAGGCGGGGGAATCAAGCCCCAGCATTTT
cdr3_aa: CASSVGGGIKPQHF
j_call: TRBJ1-5
clone_size: few
d_call: NA
v_call: TRBV2